This T cell receptor (beta chain) was sequenced for a study of graft-versus-host responses after intestinal transplantation. Background on the study: All recipients were transplanted with multivisceral, liver-intestinal, or isolated intestinal grafts.

V was trimmed by 2 bases and J by 3 bases, leaving 2 bases between them. CDR3 length equals 13 residues. In germline, CDR1 is MNHEY, CDR2 SMNVEV (reference sequence). Broader study findings: The study found high graft-versus-host to host-versus-graft clonal ratios in allografts of patients with graft-donor T cell macrochimerism. The authors found GvH clones in recipient marrow, some appearing first in ileum or blood. An association linked early post-transplant HvG declines with peak circulating GvH clone levels.

The repertoire was sequenced with immunoSEQ multiplex PCR; TCRdb's copy has only in-frame clones and lacks some. The top ten hold about 0.8% of the sample, which has under 95,000 clones, around 80% seen once. Comment on this clone: The target antigen is unknown.

This sequence was found in a human donor who received an intestinal transplant. The sample was unstimulated CD4+ T cells sorted from spleen or lymph node cells, taken before intestinal transplant. The chain recombines TRBV27 with TRBJ2-6, with D hard to call. The CDR3 sequence is CASSLRGANVLTF. CDR3 in DNA: TGTGCCAGCAGTTTACGTGGGGCCAACGTCCTGACTTTC.